A single sample is the source of the 20 T cell receptor delta chains below, sequenced in a study of gamma-delta chains in newborns, infants, children. With CATT, TCRdb re-called clones from the reads. The table has 8,900 or so delta-chain clones, roughly 1.5% seen once; the top ten hold 8.3%. The sample taken for sequencing was blood. The origin of the receptors is a child who was a newborn, infant or young child, either healthy, febrile or measles-vaccinated (not recorded which).

This clone is categorized as medium-sized (0.01 to 0.1%). The genes are TRDV2 and TRDJ3; TRDD3 agrees at 10 bases. After removal of 0 bases from V and 2 bases from J, the junction contained 12 bases not matched to a gene. The CDR3 extends over 21 amino acids. CDR1 and CDR2 from the germline V gene are GEAIGNYY and EKD. CDR3 DNA sequence: TGTGCCTGTGACACCGGGAGACTGGGGGATGCCTCTACCTGGGACACCCGACAGATGTTTTTC. Translated: CACDTGRLGDASTWDTRQMFF.

This chain uses TRDV3 with TRDJ3; 8 bases line up with TRDD2. There are 25 residues in the CDR3. With V trimmed by 4 bases and J by 0 bases, 32 bases remained unmatched. Germline lookup yields CDR1 TVYSNPD and CDR2 GDNSRS (reference sequence). The CDR3 coding sequence is TGTGCCTCCTCCCTCCTTCCTAAGGAAGCGAGGTACGCTGGGGAGTCCTCCTGGGACACCCGACAGATGTTTTTC. It is translated as CASSLLPKEARYAGESSWDTRQMFF.

This clone ranks as medium-sized. Additional DNA sequences in this sample encode the identical CDR3. The J gene is TRDJ1, the V gene TRDV1; D is possibly TRDD3 (6 bases). Germline CDR1 TSWWSYY, CDR2 QGS. V lost 6 bases and J lost 10, with 33 bases in between. The CDR3 extends over 18 amino acids. The CDR3 sequence is CALGISLTFSSGDSGLIF. As DNA, the CDR3 is TGTGCTCTTGGTATTTCCCTAACCTTCTCTTCGGGGGACTCGGGACTCATCTTT.

This clone appeared a few times. The mismatch at residue 2 between this DNA's translation and the TCRdb protein of a much larger clone likely reflects a read error; the protein shown is translated from the DNA. V gene TRDV1 combines with J gene TRDJ1; 10 bases agree with TRDD3. The CDR3 is made up of 16 amino acids. Looked up from germline, CDR1 is TSWWSYY and CDR2 is QGS. CDR3 coding DNA: TGTTCTCTTGGTCTTTTCCGGGACTGGGGGATGGATAAACTCATCTTT. Translation gives CSLGLFRDWGMDKLIF.

Turning to this clone: Given a far larger clone just one base away, this is likely a sequencing read error. Additional DNA sequences in this sample encode the identical CDR3. The chain joins TRDV2 to TRDJ3, with a possible D match to TRDD3 (5 bases). The V gene's germline CDR1 is GEAIGNYY and CDR2 EKD. The CDR3 has 17 amino acids. CDR3 sequence (DNA): TGCGCCTGTGACACCGGCTGGGCCTCCTGGGACACCCGACAGATGTTTTTC. Translated, it gives CACDTGWASWDTRQMFF.

The V gene is TRDV1, the J gene TRDJ1; the match to TRDD3 covers 7 bases. The CDR3 is 23 amino acids. From germline, CDR1 is TSWWSYY and CDR2 QGS. The trim removed 2 bases at V and 6 bases at J, leaving 33 bases unmatched. CDR3: CALGEKARPKLRPLVLGKHKLIF. CDR3 sequence (DNA): TGTGCTCTTGGGGAAAAAGCCCGCCCAAAGCTCCGCCCGTTAGTACTGGGGAAGCATAAACTCATCTTT.

This clone is medium-sized within its sample. V and J are TRDV1 and TRDJ1, with 13 nucleotides matching TRDD3. V gave up 1 base and J gave up 4 bases; unmatched junction bases: 21. CDR1 is TSWWSYY and CDR2 is QGS in the germline V gene. The CDR3 contains 22 residues. CDR3 amino acids: CALGEPLPLLFTGGYGGDKLIF. The CDR3 coding sequence is TGTGCTCTTGGGGAACCCCTTCCCCTTCTTTTTACTGGGGGATACGGTGGCGATAAACTCATCTTT.

J is TRDJ1 and V is TRDV1, with TRDD3 identical over 13 bases. The CDR3 is 22 amino acids. Germline CDR1 is TSWWSYY and CDR2 is QGS. The V gene end was trimmed by 1 base and the J gene end by 3 bases; junction bases not matched to a gene: 20. In nucleotides, the CDR3 is TGTGCTCTTGGGGAACCTTCCTTCGGACGATACTGGGGGATACGCATTGCCGATAAACTCATCTTT. It is translated as CALGEPSFGRYWGIRIADKLIF.

Note on this clone: TCRdb's protein, taken from a much larger clone, differs from this DNA's translation at residue 11, likely owing to a read error; the protein displayed comes from the DNA. The V call is TRDV1, the J call TRDJ1; D unresolved. This CDR3 region has 14 residues. Germline CDR1 TSWWSYY, CDR2 QGS. The CDR3 DNA reads as TGTGCTCTTGGGGAACCCCTATACACCGATAGACTCATCTTT. Protein sequence: CALGEPLYTDRLIF.

This clone was detected only a few times. TCRdb's entry gives the protein of a much larger clone, which mismatches this DNA's translation at residue 9, likely from a read error; the protein reported here is translated from the DNA. The chain couples TRDV1 to TRDJ1; the D is unclear. The CDR3 sequence is 17 residues long. Trimming removed 0 bases at V and 6 bases at J, with 20 bases between. Looked up from germline, CDR1 is TSWWSYY and CDR2 is QGS. CDR3 residues: CALGELDEVRGVHKLIF. CDR3 nucleotide sequence: TGTGCTCTTGGGGAACTAGATGAGGTGAGGGGCGTTCATAAACTCATCTTT.

This clone has more than one count but fewer than ten. The chain combines TRDV3 with TRDJ1; 10 positions match TRDD3. This CDR3 contains 16 residues. The junction had 11 bases not matched to a gene; V was cut back by 2 bases and J by 2 bases. CDR1 and CDR2 (germline): TVYSNPD, GDNSRS (reference sequence). CDR3 in amino acids: CAFHEWGIPRTDKLIF. CDR3 sequence (DNA): TGTGCCTTTCATGAGTGGGGGATACCGAGGACCGATAAACTCATCTTT. Drawing the rest from reference TRDV3 and TRDJ1, the complete variable domain is CDKVTQSSPDQTVASGSEVVLLCTYDTVYSNPDLFWYRIRPDYSFQFVFYGDNSRSEGADFTQGRFSVKHILTQKAFHLVISPVRTEDSATYYCAFHEWGIPRTDKLIFGKGTRVTVEP.

By share, this clone ranks as medium-sized. The V gene is TRDV1, the J gene TRDJ1; 8 bases agree with TRDD2. CDR1 is TSWWSYY, CDR2 QGS, per germline. This CDR3 comprises 18 residues. The V and J ends lost 5 bases and 0 bases, in that order; junction bases with no gene match: 14. CDR3 region: CALGTSYGGMPYTDKLIF. The CDR3 DNA sequence: TGTGCTCTTGGGACTTCCTACGGTGGAATGCCATACACCGATAAACTCATCTTT.

CDR3 nucleotide sequence: TGTGCTCTTGGGGTACCTTCCTACTGGGGGCTCCACACCGATAAACTCATCTTT. Its protein product is CALGVPSYWGLHTDKLIF. This rearrangement joins TRDV1 to TRDJ1; a possible D gene is TRDD2 (9 bases). The CDR3 has 18 residues. Germline V gene sequence: CDR1 TSWWSYY, CDR2 QGS. V was cut by 4 bases and J by 0 bases, with 21 bases left in between.

This clone was picked up a small number of times. A read error is possible here, since a much larger clone lies one base away. Additional DNA sequences in this sample encode the identical CDR3. V and J are TRDV1 and TRDJ1; a possible D gene is TRDD3 (6 bases). The V gene's germline CDR1 is TSWWSYY and CDR2 QGS. The CDR3 sequence is 22 residues long. The CDR3, as DNA: TGTGCCCTTGGGGAACGTAGATGGATCCCCTACGGCTACTGGGACAACACCGATAAACTCATCTTT. Translated, it gives CALGERRWIPYGYWDNTDKLIF.

This clone appeared a few times. The likely explanation is a read error, given a far larger clone one base away. V is TRDV2 and J is TRDJ3; 9 nucleotides agree with TRDD3. Germline V gene sequence: CDR1 GEAIGNYY, CDR2 EKD. This CDR3 has 19 residues. This CDR3 is CARDTWGYDSSWDTRQMFF. The CDR3 DNA follows: TGTGCCCGTGACACGTGGGGATACGACAGCTCCTGGGACACCCGACAGATGTTTTTC.

The sample holds a few counts of this clone. The protein given by TCRdb reflects a much larger clone and differs at residue 5 from this DNA's translation, likely from a read error; the protein shown is the DNA's translation. The V and J genes are TRDV2 and TRDJ3; 11 bases align to TRDD3. Germline CDR1 and CDR2: GEAIGNYY and EKD. CDR3 length: 18 residues. Trimming took 2 bases from V and 0 from J; bases not matched to a gene: 2. CDR3 bases: TGTGCCTGTGACATTACTGGGGGATACTCCTGGGACACCCGACAGATGTTTTTC. Its protein product is CACDITGGYSWDTRQMFF.

As to this clone: A much larger clone differs by one base, so this may be a read error. This same CDR3 is encoded by further DNA sequences in the sample. The chain employs TRDV2 and TRDJ1; 9 bases match TRDD3. This CDR3 region has 15 residues. Germline loops: CDR1 GEAIGNYY, CDR2 EKD. For the CDR3, the DNA is TGTGCCTGTGACCCCCTACTGGGGGACACCGACAAACTCATCTTT. Protein: CACDPLLGDTDKLIF.

A few counts support this clone. This same CDR3 is encoded by further DNA sequences in the sample. The chain has TRDV1 and TRDJ1; D ambiguous. The CDR3 consists of 18 residues. V lost 0 bases to trimming and J lost 7 bases, with 24 bases between them. Germline V CDR1 and CDR2: TSWWSYY, QGS. The CDR3 nucleotides are TGTGCTCTTGGGGAACTGGTCGTCAGGGAGGCCCCTCGGGGTAAACTCATCTTT. This translates into CALGELVVREAPRGKLIF.

A note on this clone: A read error may explain this, as a much larger clone is one base away. Other DNA variants within this sample encode the same CDR3. CDR3 residues: CACDRVLGDTWDTRQMFF. CDR3 nucleotide sequence: TGTGCCTGCGACCGGGTACTGGGGGATACCTGGGACACCCGACAGATGTTTTTC. The chain is built from TRDV2 and TRDJ3, with 11 bases matching TRDD3. Germline V gene lookup returns CDR1 GEAIGNYY and CDR2 EKD. The J segment lost 2 bases and the V segment lost 7 bases, leaving 9 bases of the junction unmatched. The CDR3 has 18 residues.

Sample share makes this clone medium-sized. The sample contains more than one DNA sequence encoding this CDR3. The V and J genes are TRDV2 and TRDJ3; TRDD3 agrees at 11 bases. With V trimmed by 0 bases and J by 0 bases, 3 bases remained unmatched. The CDR3 runs 19 residues. Germline lookup yields CDR1 GEAIGNYY and CDR2 EKD. CDR3 sequence (DNA): TGTGCCTGTGACACCGTACTGGGGGATAACTCCTGGGACACCCGACAGATGTTTTTC. Protein product: CACDTVLGDNSWDTRQMFF.